This T cell receptor (beta chain) comes out of a study of lymphopenia after photon versus proton radiotherapy. Data came from immunoSEQ multiplex PCR; TCRdb stores just in-frame clones and leaves some out. The profile shows 60,000 to 75,000 clones, about nine tenths of them singletons. Points on this clone: Its antigen is as yet unknown.

Study observations and caveats: After lymphocyte nadir, photon-treated repertoires showed oligoclonal expansion, especially CD8+ Temra. In patients who died, overall survival fell as post-nadir TCR diversity dropped more. Only patients who died were analyzed for survival; proton advantage is unproven.

The sequences come from peripheral blood, collected from a patient treated with proton-based radiotherapy. This receptor was obtained from an elderly man with esophageal cancer.

DNA of the CDR3: TGTGCCAGCAGCGAGTACAGAGACCAAGAGACCCAGTACTTC. Translating gives CASSEYRDQETQYF. The rearrangement uses TRBV7-9 and TRBJ2-5; D remains ambiguous. Between the trimmed V and J ends, which lost 5 bases and 0 bases, there was a span of 10 bases. Germline-derived CDR1 and CDR2 are SEHNR and FQNEAQ (reference sequence). The CDR3 runs 14 residues.